This record looks at one TCR beta chain sequence and its context. What it recognizes is unknown. Indicated time point: week 23, last vaccination. Vaccination used 300 ug of mutant IDH1 20-mer peptide per dose, with topical imiquimod. These data belong to a study of a mutant IDH1 vaccine in newly diagnosed glioma. The table came from immunoSEQ multiplex PCR; TCRdb's copy has only in-frame clones and leaves some out. The sample has approximately 82,000 clones, 75% to 90% seen once. The sample consisted of PBMCs, taken from a glioma patient whose treatment included an IDH1 peptide vaccine. This sequence was found in a woman aged 50 to 60 with glioma.

The DNA for the CDR3 is TGTGCCAGTAGAACTAGCGAAAGCTCCTACGAGCAGTACTTC. Protein: CASRTSESSYEQYF. This chain connects TRBV19 to TRBJ2-7; TRBD2 matches at 7 bases. The CDR3 is 14 residues long. Germline V gene data show CDR1 as LNHDA and CDR2 as SQIVND (reference sequence). The J segment lost 0 bases and the V segment lost 6 bases, leaving 5 bases of the junction unmatched.